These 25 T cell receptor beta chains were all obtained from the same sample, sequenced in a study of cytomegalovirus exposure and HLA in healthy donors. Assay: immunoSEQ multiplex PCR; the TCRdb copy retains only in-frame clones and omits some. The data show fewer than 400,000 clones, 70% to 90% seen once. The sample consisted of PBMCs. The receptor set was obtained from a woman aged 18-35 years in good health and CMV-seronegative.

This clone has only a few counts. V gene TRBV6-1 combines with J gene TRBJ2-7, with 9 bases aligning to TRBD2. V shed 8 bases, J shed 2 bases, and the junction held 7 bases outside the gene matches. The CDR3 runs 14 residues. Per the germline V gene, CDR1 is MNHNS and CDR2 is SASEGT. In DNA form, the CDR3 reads TGTGCCAGCTCTATAGCGGGGGAAACCTACGAGCAGTACTTC. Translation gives CASSIAGETYEQYF.

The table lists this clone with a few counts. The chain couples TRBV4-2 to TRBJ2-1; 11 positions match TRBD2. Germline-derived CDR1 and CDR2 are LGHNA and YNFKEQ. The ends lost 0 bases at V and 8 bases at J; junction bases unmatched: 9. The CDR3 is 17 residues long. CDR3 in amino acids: CASSQEHPGTSGYEQFF. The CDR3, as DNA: TGTGCCAGCAGCCAAGAACATCCCGGGACTAGCGGATATGAGCAGTTCTTC.

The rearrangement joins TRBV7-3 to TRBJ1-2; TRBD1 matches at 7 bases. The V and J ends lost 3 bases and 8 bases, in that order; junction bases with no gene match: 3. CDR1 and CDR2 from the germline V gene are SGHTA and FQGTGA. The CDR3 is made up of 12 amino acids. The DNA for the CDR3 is TGTGCCAGCAGCTTCCAGGGGGGCGGCTACACCTTC. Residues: CASSFQGGGYTF.

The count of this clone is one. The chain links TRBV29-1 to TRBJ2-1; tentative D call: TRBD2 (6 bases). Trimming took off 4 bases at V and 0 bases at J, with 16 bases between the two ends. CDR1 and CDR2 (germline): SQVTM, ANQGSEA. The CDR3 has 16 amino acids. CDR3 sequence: CSVGGERSLSYNEQFF. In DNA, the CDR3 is TGCAGCGTTGGGGGGGAGCGGTCGCTCTCCTACAATGAGCAGTTCTTC.

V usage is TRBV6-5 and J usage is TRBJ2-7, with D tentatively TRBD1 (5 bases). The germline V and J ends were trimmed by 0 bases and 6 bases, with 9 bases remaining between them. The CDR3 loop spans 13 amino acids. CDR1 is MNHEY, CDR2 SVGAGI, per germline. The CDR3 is CASSYSRGGEQYF. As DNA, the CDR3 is TGTGCCAGCAGTTACTCAAGGGGTGGCGAGCAGTACTTC.

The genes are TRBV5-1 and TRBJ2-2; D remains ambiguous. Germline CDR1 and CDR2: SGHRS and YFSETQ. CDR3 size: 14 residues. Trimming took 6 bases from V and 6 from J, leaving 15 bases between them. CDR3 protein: CASTSLVAAGELFF. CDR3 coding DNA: TGCGCCAGCACCTCCCTTGTGGCGGCCGGGGAGCTGTTTTTT.

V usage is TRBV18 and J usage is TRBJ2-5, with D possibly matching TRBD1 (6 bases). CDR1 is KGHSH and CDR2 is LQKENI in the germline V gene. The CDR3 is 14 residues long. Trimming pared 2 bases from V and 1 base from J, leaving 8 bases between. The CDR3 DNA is TGTGCCAGCTCACCAGGACAGCTCCAAGAGACCCAGTACTTC. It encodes CASSPGQLQETQYF.

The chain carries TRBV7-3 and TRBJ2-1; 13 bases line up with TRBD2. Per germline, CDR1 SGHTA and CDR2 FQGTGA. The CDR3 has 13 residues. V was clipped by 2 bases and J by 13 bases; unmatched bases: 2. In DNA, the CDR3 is TGTGCCAGCAGCTTAGGGACTAGCGGGACTCAGTTCTTC. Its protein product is CASSLGTSGTQFF.

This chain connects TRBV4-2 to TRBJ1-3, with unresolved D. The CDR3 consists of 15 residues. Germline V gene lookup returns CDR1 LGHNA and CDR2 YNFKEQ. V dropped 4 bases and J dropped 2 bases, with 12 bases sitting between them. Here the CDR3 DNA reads TGTGCCAGCAGCCTGACGAGGGCCCCTGGAAACACCATATATTTT. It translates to CASSLTRAPGNTIYF.

The CDR3 loop is CASSYSPGQGNYGYTF. CDR3 nucleotide sequence: TGTGCCAGCAGTTACTCTCCGGGACAGGGGAACTATGGCTACACCTTC. The rearrangement uses TRBV6-5 and TRBJ1-2; 10 positions agree with TRBD1. J was trimmed by 2 bases and V by 0 bases; bases with no gene match: 3. The CDR3 has 16 residues. CDR1 is MNHEY and CDR2 is SVGAGI in the germline V gene.

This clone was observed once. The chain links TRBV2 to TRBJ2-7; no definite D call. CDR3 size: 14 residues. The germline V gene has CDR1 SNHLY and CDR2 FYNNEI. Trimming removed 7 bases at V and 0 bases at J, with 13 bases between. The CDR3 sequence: CASKPQGGSYEQYF. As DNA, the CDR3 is TGTGCCAGCAAACCCCAAGGCGGCTCCTACGAGCAGTACTTC.

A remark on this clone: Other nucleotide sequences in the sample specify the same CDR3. The CDR3 spells CASSLTGVPYEQYF. The CDR3 coding sequence is TGCGCCAGCAGCCTGACAGGGGTCCCCTACGAGCAGTACTTC. The rearrangement links TRBV5-1 to TRBJ2-7, with TRBD1 matching 8 bases. CDR1 and CDR2 from the germline V gene are SGHRS and YFSETQ. The CDR3 has 14 residues. Trimming at V came to 4 bases and at J to 2 bases, leaving 5 bases not matched to a gene.

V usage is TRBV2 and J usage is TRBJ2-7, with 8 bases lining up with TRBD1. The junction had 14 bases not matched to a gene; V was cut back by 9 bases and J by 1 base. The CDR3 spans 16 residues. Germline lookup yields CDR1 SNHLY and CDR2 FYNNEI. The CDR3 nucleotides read TGTGCCAGTTCTGAGGGCCGGGACAGGCTATCCTACGAGCAGTACTTC. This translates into CASSEGRDRLSYEQYF.

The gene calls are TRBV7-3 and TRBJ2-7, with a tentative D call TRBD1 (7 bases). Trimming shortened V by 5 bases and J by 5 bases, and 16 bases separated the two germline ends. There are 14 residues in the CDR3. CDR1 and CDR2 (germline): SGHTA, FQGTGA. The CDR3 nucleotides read TGTGCCAGCAGCCAGGGGGGAGTGGCGAACGAGCAGTACTTC. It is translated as CASSQGGVANEQYF.

Here the CDR3 DNA reads TGTGCCAGCAGTGATAGTCTAGACGGCCCTGGGGCCAACGTCCTGACTTTC. This codes for CASSDSLDGPGANVLTF. This chain uses TRBV2 with TRBJ2-6; D remains unclear. There are 17 residues in the CDR3. Germline V gene data show CDR1 as SNHLY and CDR2 as FYNNEI. V lost 3 bases and J lost 2, with 14 bases in between. Together with reference TRBV2 and TRBJ2-6, the CDR3 gives the full variable domain: EPEVTQTPSHQVTQMGQEVILRCVPISNHLYFYWYRQILGQKVEFLVSFYNNEISEKSEIFDDQFSVERPDGSNFTLKIRSTKLEDSAMYFCASSDSLDGPGANVLTFGAGSRLTVL.

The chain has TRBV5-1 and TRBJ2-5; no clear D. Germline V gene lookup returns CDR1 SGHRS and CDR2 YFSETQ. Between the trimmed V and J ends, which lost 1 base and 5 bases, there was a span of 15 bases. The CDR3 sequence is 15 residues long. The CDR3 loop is CASSLNSRSEETQYF. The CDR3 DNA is TGCGCCAGCAGCTTGAACAGCCGATCAGAGGAGACCCAGTACTTC.

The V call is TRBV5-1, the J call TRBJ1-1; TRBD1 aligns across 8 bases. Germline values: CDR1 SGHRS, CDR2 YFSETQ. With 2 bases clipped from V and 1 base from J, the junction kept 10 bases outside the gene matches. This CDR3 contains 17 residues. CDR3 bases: TGCGCCAGCAGCTTAGGACAGGGATCCCTCCCGAACACTGAAGCTTTCTTT. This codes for CASSLGQGSLPNTEAFF.

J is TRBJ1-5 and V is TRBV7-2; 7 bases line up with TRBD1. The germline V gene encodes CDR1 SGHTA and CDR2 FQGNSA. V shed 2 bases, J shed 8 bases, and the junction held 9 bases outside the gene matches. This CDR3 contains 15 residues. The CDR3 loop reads CASSLIGGLFEPQHF. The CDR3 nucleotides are TGTGCCAGCAGCTTAATAGGGGGCCTGTTCGAGCCCCAGCATTTT.

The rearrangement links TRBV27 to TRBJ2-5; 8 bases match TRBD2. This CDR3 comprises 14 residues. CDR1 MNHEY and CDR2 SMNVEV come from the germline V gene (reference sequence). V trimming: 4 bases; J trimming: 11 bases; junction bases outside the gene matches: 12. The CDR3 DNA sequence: TGTGCCAGCAGTTCCCCGGGAGGGCCGAGGGAGCAGTACTTC. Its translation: CASSSPGGPREQYF.

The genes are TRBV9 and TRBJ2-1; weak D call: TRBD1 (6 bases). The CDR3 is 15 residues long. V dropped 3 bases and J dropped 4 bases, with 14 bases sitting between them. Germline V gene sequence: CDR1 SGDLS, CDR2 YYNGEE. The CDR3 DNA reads TGTGCCAGCAGCGCCGACAGGTCCTCTTACAATGAGCAGTTCTTC. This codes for CASSADRSSYNEQFF.

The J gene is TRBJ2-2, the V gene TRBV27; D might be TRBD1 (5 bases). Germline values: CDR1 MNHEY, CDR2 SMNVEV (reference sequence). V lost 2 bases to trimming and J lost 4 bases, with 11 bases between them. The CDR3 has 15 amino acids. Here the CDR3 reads CASSLSSQGTGELFF. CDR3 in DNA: TGTGCCAGCAGTTTAAGTTCCCAGGGCACCGGGGAGCTGTTTTTT.

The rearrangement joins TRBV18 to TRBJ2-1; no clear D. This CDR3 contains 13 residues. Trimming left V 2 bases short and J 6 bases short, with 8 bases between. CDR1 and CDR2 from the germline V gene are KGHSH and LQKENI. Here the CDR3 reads CASSPADGNEQFF. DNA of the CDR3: TGTGCCAGCTCACCAGCGGATGGCAATGAGCAGTTCTTC.

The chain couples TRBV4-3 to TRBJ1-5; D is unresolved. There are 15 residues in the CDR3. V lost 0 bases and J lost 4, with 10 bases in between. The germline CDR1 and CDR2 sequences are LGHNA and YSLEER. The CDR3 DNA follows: TGCGCCAGCAGCCAAGAGGCCGGGTTGAATCAGCCCCAGCATTTT. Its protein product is CASSQEAGLNQPQHF.

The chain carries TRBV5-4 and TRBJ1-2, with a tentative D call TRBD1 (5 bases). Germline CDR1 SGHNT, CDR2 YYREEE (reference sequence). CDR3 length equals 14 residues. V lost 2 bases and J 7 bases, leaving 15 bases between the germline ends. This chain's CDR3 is CASSLGEVPIGYTF. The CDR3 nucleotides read TGTGCCAGCAGCTTAGGGGAGGTCCCAATTGGCTACACCTTC.

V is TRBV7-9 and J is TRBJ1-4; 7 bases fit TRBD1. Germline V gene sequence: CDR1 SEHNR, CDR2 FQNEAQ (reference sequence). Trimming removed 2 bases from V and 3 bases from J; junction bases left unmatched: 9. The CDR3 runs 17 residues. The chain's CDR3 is CASSLFLGTAANEKLFF. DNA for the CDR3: TGTGCCAGCAGCTTATTTCTGGGGACAGCGGCTAATGAAAAACTGTTTTTT.